The source of this TCR beta chain is a study of patients and donors after allogeneic stem cell transplantation. The CDR3 is 17 residues long. Each CDR3 protein gets one entry after TCRdb re-called the RT-PCR reads with MiXCR. This table has about 960,000 distinct CDR3 sequences, about 20% appearing once. Sequenced input: blood, either unsorted or a sorted T cell fraction (not recorded which). The chain joins TRBV21-1 to TRBJ2-3; TRBD2, the table's D call, was not compared with the DNA. TRBV21-1 is marked as a pseudogene. The clonotype originates from a human donor who was either an allogeneic HSCT recipient or a stem cell or donor lymphocyte infusion donor (not recorded which). It is not recorded whose cells these are; they may come from a transplant donor. CDR3 residues: CASSKESGISNTDTQYF. DNA for the CDR3: TGTGCCAGCAGCAAAGAGAGCGGGATTTCAAACACAGATACGCAGTATTTT.